The rows below give T cell receptor beta chains drawn from one sample of a study of beta chain features in type 1 diabetes. The data were produced by immunoSEQ multiplex PCR, yet TCRdb's version contains in-frame clones alone and is incomplete. Here the sample spans 200,000 to 300,000 clones, 68% being singletons. The sample taken for sequencing was naive CD4+ T cells from blood. All receptors come from a man aged 25-45 years in good health. CDR3s include the opening cysteine and the closing phenylalanine or tryptophan. D genes are given only for firm matches. Not every row has a clone size; where given, it reads once, few, many or a size class.

clone_size j_call v_call d_call cdr3_length cdr3_aa cdr3_nt
NA TRBJ2-7 TRBV7-2 NA 14 CASSFAEQVNEQYF TGTGCCAGCAGCTTTGCAGAACAGGTTAACGAGCAGTACTTC
NA TRBJ1-1 TRBV29-1 TRBD1 12 CSATTGSTEAFF TGCAGTGCAACGACAGGGAGCACTGAAGCTTTCTTT
NA TRBJ2-5 TRBV18 NA 15 CASSPPEGFQETQYF TGTGCCAGCTCACCACCGGAGGGGTTCCAAGAGACCCAGTACTTC
NA TRBJ1-4 TRBV4-2 NA 16 CASSQAGRLTNEKLFF TGTGCCAGCAGCCAAGCAGGGCGTTTGACTAATGAAAAACTGTTTTTT
NA TRBJ1-1 TRBV29-1 TRBD1 13 CSVEGTGNTEAFF TGCAGCGTTGAGGGGACAGGGAACACTGAAGCTTTCTTT
NA TRBJ2-3 TRBV29-1 NA 13 CSGMSGGTDTQYF TGCAGCGGGATGTCAGGGGGGACAGATACGCAGTATTTT
few TRBJ2-7 TRBV19 NA 14 CASSMIAGPYEQYF TGTGCCAGTAGTATGATCGCTGGTCCCTACGAGCAGTACTTC
NA TRBJ2-1 TRBV7-6 TRBD2 15 CASSRAGTSGHEQFF TGTGCCAGCAGCCGAGCCGGGACTAGCGGGCATGAGCAGTTCTTC
NA TRBJ2-7 TRBV28 NA 11 CASAAAREQYF TGTGCCAGCGCTGCGGCTCGCGAGCAGTACTTC
NA TRBJ2-2 TRBV5-1 NA 14 CASSLDRPGGELFF TGCGCCAGCAGCTTGGACAGGCCGGGCGGGGAGCTGTTTTTT
NA TRBJ2-3 TRBV7-7 NA 13 CASSPMSPDTQYF TGTGCCAGCAGCCCAATGAGCCCGGATACGCAGTATTTT
NA TRBJ2-1 TRBV7-9 NA 16 CASSLRFAGRGNEQFF TGTGCCAGCAGCTTAAGGTTCGCAGGGCGGGGCAATGAGCAGTTCTTC
NA TRBJ2-7 TRBV30 TRBD1 13 CAWGTGPSYEQYF TGTGCCTGGGGGACAGGGCCCTCCTACGAGCAGTACTTC
NA TRBJ2-4 TRBV29-1 TRBD2 13 CSVGGLTKNIQYF TGCAGCGTTGGGGGACTAACCAAAAACATTCAGTACTTC
once TRBJ2-7 TRBV7-2 TRBD2 15 CASSSIAGIKGEQYF TGTGCCAGCAGCTCCATAGCGGGAATCAAGGGCGAGCAGTACTTC
NA TRBJ2-7 TRBV30 TRBD1 13 CAWSRDRNHEQYF TGTGCCTGGAGCCGGGACAGGAACCACGAGCAGTACTTC
NA TRBJ2-7 TRBV7-2 TRBD2 15 CASSQRTGTSYEQYF TGTGCCAGCAGCCAGAGGACCGGGACTAGTTACGAGCAGTACTTC
NA TRBJ1-2 TRBV29-1 NA 14 CSVERGFSRAGYTF TGCAGCGTTGAGAGGGGTTTCTCCAGGGCTGGCTACACCTTC
few TRBJ1-5 TRBV21-1 NA 11 CASNAGGSQHF TGTGCCAGCAATGCGGGCGGATCCCAGCATTTT
NA TRBJ2-3 TRBV14 TRBD2 15 CASSQPSGRIDTQYF TGTGCCAGCAGCCAACCGAGCGGGAGGATAGATACGCAGTATTTT
NA TRBJ2-3 TRBV25-1 TRBD1 18 CASSEYRWQGDGPDTQYF TGTGCCAGCAGTGAATATAGGTGGCAGGGGGACGGCCCAGATACGCAGTATTTT
NA TRBJ1-1 TRBV10-3 NA 13 CAIKNTENTEAFF TGTGCCATCAAAAACACAGAGAACACTGAAGCTTTCTTT
NA TRBJ1-1 TRBV30 NA 13 CAWSATGPTEAFF TGTGCCTGGAGTGCGACAGGTCCCACTGAAGCTTTCTTT
few TRBJ2-5 TRBV29-1 NA 11 CSASRGETQYF TGCAGCGCTAGCCGAGGAGAGACCCAGTACTTC
NA TRBJ2-7 TRBV7-9 NA 14 CASSSSGATYEQYF TGTGCCAGCAGCTCCTCCGGGGCCACCTACGAGCAGTACTTC
NA TRBJ1-5 TRBV30 TRBD1 14 CASTAGGHNQPQHF TGTGCCTCGACGGCAGGGGGTCACAATCAGCCCCAGCATTTT
NA TRBJ2-5 TRBV20-1 NA 11 CSARGQETQYF TGCAGTGCTAGAGGGCAAGAGACCCAGTACTTC
few TRBJ1-2 TRBV12-5 NA 16 CASGLGMLEGPYGYTF TGTGCTAGTGGTTTGGGTATGCTAGAGGGGCCTTATGGCTACACCTTC
NA TRBJ2-2 TRBV19 TRBD2 15 CASSILAGNTGELFF TGTGCCAGTAGTATTTTAGCGGGGAACACCGGGGAGCTGTTTTTT
NA TRBJ1-3 TRBV29-1 NA 12 CSGRSSGNTIYF TGCAGCGGCCGGAGCTCTGGAAACACCATATATTTT
NA TRBJ1-1 TRBV13 TRBD1 15 CASLLYGQGDTEAFF TGTGCCAGCCTTCTATATGGGCAGGGGGATACTGAAGCTTTCTTT
NA TRBJ2-7 TRBV6-5 TRBD2 15 CASSLGTSRYYEQYF TGTGCCAGCAGTCTCGGGACTAGCAGATACTACGAGCAGTACTTC
NA TRBJ2-3 TRBV15 TRBD1 16 CATSSPRQGPSDTQYF TGTGCCACCAGCAGCCCCAGACAGGGGCCGTCAGATACGCAGTATTTT
NA TRBJ2-4 TRBV30 NA 13 CAWSVEGLDIQYF TGTGCCTGGAGTGTAGAGGGGCTGGACATTCAGTACTTC
NA TRBJ2-1 TRBV6-6 NA 12 CASSQPSSEQFF TGTGCCAGCAGCCAACCTTCTAGCGAGCAGTTCTTC